What follows are 22 T cell receptor beta chains derived from one specimen sequenced in a study of OX40 agonist ivuxolimab in advanced cancers. Clones were read by immunoSEQ multiplex PCR, and TCRdb kept only the in-frame ones, dropping some. The sample includes about 77,000 clones, over 70% of them seen just once. Sequencing was performed on CD4+ or CD8+ T cells sorted from blood, taken in a trial of the OX40 agonist ivuxolimab. The receptors shown here come from an adult with an advanced solid tumor such as melanoma, head and neck, liver or kidney cancer.

The chain recombines TRBV7-3 with TRBJ2-3; 8 nucleotides line up with TRBD2. Germline values: CDR1 SGHTA, CDR2 FQGTGA. The CDR3 loop spans 14 amino acids. The V gene end was trimmed by 4 bases and the J gene end by 4 bases; junction bases not matched to a gene: 4. CDR3 bases: TGTGCCAGCAGCTCTGGACTAGCTCCAGATACGCAGTATTTT. Residues: CASSSGLAPDTQYF.

This sequence joins TRBV7-9 and TRBJ2-1; D gene uncertain. The V gene lost 6 bases and the J gene lost 4 bases, with 10 bases spanning the gap. Germline CDR1 SEHNR, CDR2 FQNEAQ (reference sequence). The CDR3 consists of 13 residues. The CDR3 is CASSYDGYNEQFF. The CDR3 nucleotides are TGTGCCAGCAGTTACGACGGGTACAATGAGCAGTTCTTC.

CDR3 region: CASSLGGYNEQFF. For the CDR3, the DNA is TGTGCCAGCAGCTTGGGGGGCTACAATGAGCAGTTCTTC. The rearrangement joins TRBV5-6 to TRBJ2-1; D is unclear. The CDR3 is 13 amino acids. Trimming shortened V by 0 bases and J by 3 bases, and 4 bases separated the two germline ends. CDR1 is SGHDT and CDR2 is YYEEEE in the germline V gene.

The count of this clone is one. The rearrangement joins TRBV18 to TRBJ1-4, with a possible D match to TRBD1 (5 bases). Trimming took 3 bases from V and 3 from J, leaving 8 bases between them. This CDR3 is 14 amino acids long. In germline, CDR1 is KGHSH, CDR2 LQKENI. The CDR3 loop reads CASSPGGANEKLFF. In nucleotides, the CDR3 is TGTGCCAGCTCACCGGGGGGGGCTAATGAAAAACTGTTTTTT.

The J gene is TRBJ2-5, the V gene TRBV7-2; D may be TRBD2 (5 bases). The CDR3 is 14 residues long. V shed 0 bases and J shed 3 bases, with 8 bases lying between them. Germline V lookup: CDR1 SGHTA, CDR2 FQGNSA. The CDR3 DNA is TGTGCCAGCAGCTTAGCCCAGACTAAAGAGACCCAGTACTTC. Its protein product is CASSLAQTKETQYF.

V is TRBV2 and J is TRBJ1-3; D unclear. The V end lost 7 bases, the J end lost 0 bases, and 13 bases lay between the germline ends. The CDR3 is 15 amino acids. Germline CDR1 reads SNHLY; CDR2 reads FYNNEI. CDR3 loop: CASNQYGNSGNTIYF. DNA of the CDR3: TGTGCCAGCAACCAGTACGGAAACTCTGGAAACACCATATATTTT.

The chain recombines TRBV7-2 with TRBJ2-1, with 7 bases matching TRBD1. The trim removed 4 bases at V and 0 bases at J, leaving 3 bases unmatched. Germline CDR1 SGHTA, CDR2 FQGNSA. The CDR3 consists of 15 residues. CDR3 protein: CASSWGQSSYNEQFF. In nucleotides, the CDR3 is TGTGCCAGCAGCTGGGGACAGAGCTCCTACAATGAGCAGTTCTTC.

The V gene is TRBV29-1, the J gene TRBJ2-7; D ambiguous. V gave up 3 bases and J gave up 1 base, with 10 bases separating them. Germline CDR1 SQVTM, CDR2 ANQGSEA. The CDR3 loop spans 13 amino acids. The DNA for the CDR3 is TGCAGCGTTGAGATGTACCAGTCCTACGAGCAGTACTTC. Amino acids: CSVEMYQSYEQYF.

The V call is TRBV18, the J call TRBJ1-2; D gene uncertain. V lost 2 bases and J lost 2, with 12 bases in between. The CDR3 sequence is 15 residues long. Germline CDR1 KGHSH, CDR2 LQKENI. Here the CDR3 DNA reads TGTGCCAGCTCACCAGATGTCACGGGGAACTATGGCTACACCTTC. It translates to CASSPDVTGNYGYTF.

The table lists this clone with a count of one. The chain carries TRBV6-1 and TRBJ1-5; TRBD1 is a possible D gene (5 bases). The CDR3 has 16 residues. V was cut by 3 bases and J by 3 bases, with 15 bases left in between. Per germline, CDR1 MNHNS and CDR2 SASEGT. CDR3 loop: CASSESGWGNNQPQHF. CDR3 nucleotide sequence: TGTGCCAGCAGTGAGAGCGGCTGGGGGAACAATCAGCCCCAGCATTTT.

This clone was observed once. This chain uses TRBV11-1 with TRBJ1-1; the D is unclear. The length of the CDR3 is 15 residues. The V and J ends lost 5 bases and 0 bases respectively, with 13 bases between them. The V gene's germline CDR1 is SGHAT and CDR2 FQDESV (reference sequence). CDR3 DNA: TGTGCCAGCAGCCGATTGGTGGGGATGAACACTGAAGCTTTCTTT. It translates to CASSRLVGMNTEAFF.

This chain uses TRBV7-9 with TRBJ2-3; D unresolved. CDR1 SEHNR and CDR2 FQNEAQ come from the germline V gene (reference sequence). The V end lost 2 bases, the J end lost 2 bases, and 8 bases lay between the germline ends. This CDR3 contains 14 residues. The CDR3 DNA sequence: TGTGCCAGCAGCTTAAGGTATACCACAGATACGCAGTATTTT. Its translation is CASSLRYTTDTQYF.

This CDR3 is CASSGQQGPNTEAFF. CDR3 bases: TGTGCCAGCAGCGGACAACAGGGACCGAACACTGAAGCTTTCTTT. The chain links TRBV9 to TRBJ1-1; tentatively, D is TRBD1 (6 bases). CDR1 is SGDLS, CDR2 YYNGEE, per germline. This CDR3 is 15 amino acids long. Trimming removed 3 bases from V and 1 base from J, with 13 bases in between.

Only a few counts were recorded for this clone. The chain has TRBV19 and TRBJ1-1; D call uncertain. CDR3 length equals 16 residues. The ends were cut back, 7 bases at V and 1 base at J, with 19 bases in the middle. Germline-derived CDR1 and CDR2 are LNHDA and SQIVND (reference sequence). The CDR3 sequence is CASTSYGVASNTEAFF. CDR3 nucleotide sequence: TGTGCCAGTACCTCGTATGGGGTCGCTTCGAACACTGAAGCTTTCTTT.

The chain carries TRBV7-6 and TRBJ1-3; D is unclear. Germline CDR1 reads SGHVS; CDR2 reads FNYEAQ. Trimming removed 1 base from V and 0 bases from J, with 16 bases in between. There are 18 residues in the CDR3. CDR3 in amino acids: CASSLEIGQIYSGNTIYF. The CDR3 bases are TGTGCCAGCAGCTTAGAAATCGGGCAGATCTACTCTGGAAACACCATATATTTT. Full variable domain (rest looked up from reference TRBV7-6 and TRBJ1-3): GAGVSQSPRYKVTKRGQDVALRCDPISGHVSLYWYRQALGQGPEFLTYFNYEAQQDKSGLPNDRFSAERPEGSISTLTIQRTEQRDSAMYRCASSLEIGQIYSGNTIYFGEGSWLTVV.

The V gene is TRBV11-2, the J gene TRBJ2-3, with TRBD2 identical over 9 bases. The CDR3 loop spans 15 amino acids. Trimming cost V 5 bases and J 8 bases; bases outside gene matches: 11. Per germline, CDR1 SGHAT and CDR2 FQNNGV. The CDR3 bases are TGTGCCAGCAGCCCCCTAAGCGGGGGGTGGGGTACGCAGTATTTT. Translated, it gives CASSPLSGGWGTQYF.

The chain links TRBV9 to TRBJ1-2; D might be TRBD1 (5 bases). V was pared by 4 bases and J by 5 bases, with 15 bases between. Germline CDR1 and CDR2: SGDLS and YYNGEE. There are 14 residues in the CDR3. In DNA, the CDR3 is TGTGCCAGCAGCTTAAATAACGGGGCATATGGCTACACCTTC. Its protein product is CASSLNNGAYGYTF.

The V gene is TRBV5-1, the J gene TRBJ2-1; D call uncertain. The CDR3 runs to 14 residues. Trimming cost V 2 bases and J 0 bases, with 6 bases left between them. Germline CDR1 and CDR2: SGHRS and YFSETQ. This chain's CDR3 is CASSFENSYNEQFF. CDR3 DNA: TGCGCCAGCAGCTTCGAGAACTCCTACAATGAGCAGTTCTTC. Drawing the rest from reference TRBV5-1 and TRBJ2-1, the complete variable domain is KAGVTQTPRYLIKTRGQQVTLSCSPISGHRSVSWYQQTPGQGLQFLFEYFSETQRNKGNFPGRFSGRQFSNSRSEMNVSTLELGDSALYLCASSFENSYNEQFFGPGTRLTVL.

The chain uses TRBV2 and TRBJ2-7; TRBD1 might be the D (6 bases). The CDR3 length is 12 residues. Germline V lookup: CDR1 SNHLY, CDR2 FYNNEI. Trimming took 7 bases from V and 4 from J, leaving 11 bases between them. CDR3 region: CASKRTEYEQYF. The CDR3 region has the DNA TGTGCCAGCAAAAGGACAGAGTACGAGCAGTACTTC.

The V and J genes are TRBV4-1 and TRBJ1-1; 7 bases map to TRBD1. Germline V CDR1 and CDR2: MGHRA, YSYEKL. This CDR3 has 15 residues. V was pared by 4 bases and J by 3 bases, with 8 bases of the junction left unmatched. In DNA form, the CDR3 reads TGCGCCAGCAGCCTGACAGGGACCGCGGACACTGAAGCTTTCTTT. Protein sequence: CASSLTGTADTEAFF.

The chain combines TRBV7-2 with TRBJ2-7; no clear D gene. The CDR3 extends over 14 amino acids. Germline loops: CDR1 SGHTA, CDR2 FQGNSA. V gave up 2 bases and J gave up 3 bases, with 11 bases separating them. This CDR3 is CASSLREENYEQYF. The CDR3 nucleotides are TGTGCCAGCAGCTTACGAGAAGAGAACTACGAGCAGTACTTC.

V usage is TRBV6-5 and J usage is TRBJ1-1, with D possibly TRBD1 on 5 matching bases. V was pared by 5 bases and J by 1 base, with 11 bases between. The CDR3 covers 14 residues. The V gene's germline CDR1 is MNHEY and CDR2 SVGAGI. DNA for the CDR3: TGTGCCAGCAGTCCGCCGGGGGGGAACACTGAAGCTTTCTTT. Translated: CASSPPGGNTEAFF.